Shown below are 25 T cell receptor beta chains from a single sample sequenced in a study of T cell responses to AZD1222 COVID-19 vaccine. The assay was immunoSEQ multiplex PCR, and TCRdb's table has in-frame clones only and misses some. The sample has about 130,000 clones, 70% to 90% seen once; the top ten hold approximately 12%. Sequenced here: peripheral blood, sampled on day 0 of AZD1222 vaccination. The origin of the receptors is an adult in good health.

The V call is TRBV4-3, the J call TRBJ1-4; tentatively, D is TRBD1 (6 bases). Germline loops: CDR1 LGHNA, CDR2 YSLEER. This CDR3 spans 14 amino acids. Trimming stripped 0 bases from V and 9 bases from J, with 11 bases between. The CDR3 protein is CASSQETGQQKLFF. For the CDR3, the DNA is TGCGCCAGCAGCCAAGAAACAGGGCAACAAAAACTGTTTTTT.

This chain connects TRBV5-6 to TRBJ1-3; D is possibly TRBD1 (6 bases). The CDR3 has 13 residues. Germline CDR1 reads SGHDT; CDR2 reads YYEEEE. Trimming stripped 4 bases from V and 5 bases from J, with 10 bases between. The CDR3 reads CASSGTSRNTIYF. The DNA of the CDR3 is TGTGCCAGCAGCGGGACAAGTCGAAACACCATATATTTT.

The CDR3 coding sequence is TGTGCCAGCAGACCCACCGGGGGCAGCTACACCTTC. Its translation is CASRPTGGSYTF. The chain uses TRBV28 and TRBJ1-2, with D perhaps matching TRBD1 (6 bases). The V and J ends lost 6 bases and 9 bases respectively, with 14 bases between them. This CDR3 spans 12 amino acids. Germline V lookup: CDR1 MDHEN, CDR2 SYDVKM.

DNA of the CDR3: TGTGCCTGGAGGTTGACAATCACCGGGGAGCTGTTTTTT. It codes for CAWRLTITGELFF. The rearrangement joins TRBV30 to TRBJ2-2; D gene uncertain. Trimming took 3 bases from V and 4 from J, leaving 9 bases between them. Germline-derived CDR1 and CDR2 are GTSNPN and SVGIG (reference sequence). The CDR3 consists of 13 residues.

V is TRBV6-6 and J is TRBJ1-1; a weak D match, TRBD1 (5 bases). Per the germline V gene, CDR1 is MNHNY and CDR2 is SVGAGI (reference sequence). CDR3 length equals 16 residues. Trimming took off 4 bases at V and 1 base at J, with 16 bases between the two ends. CDR3 loop: CASSSRRAGRNTEAFF. CDR3 DNA sequence: TGTGCCAGCAGTTCCCGGAGGGCGGGGCGGAACACTGAAGCTTTCTTT.

This rearrangement joins TRBV9 to TRBJ2-6; 8 nucleotides line up with TRBD2. V lost 1 base to trimming and J lost 2 bases; unmatched junction nucleotides: 5. The CDR3 has 17 residues. Germline V CDR1 and CDR2: SGDLS, YYNGEE. The CDR3 bases are TGTGCCAGCAGCGTAACCGGGAGGGCCGCTGGGGCCAACGTCCTGACTTTC. Encoded protein: CASSVTGRAAGANVLTF.

This clone was detected only once. V and J are TRBV9 and TRBJ2-7; D is possibly TRBD1 (5 bases). Trimming removed 4 bases at V and 6 bases at J, with 17 bases between. CDR3 size: 14 residues. Germline V gives CDR1 SGDLS, CDR2 YYNGEE. The CDR3 is CASSLGPAGSEQYF. The CDR3 DNA follows: TGTGCCAGCAGCCTTGGGCCAGCAGGGTCCGAGCAGTACTTC.

This chain links TRBV27 with TRBJ1-4; D is unclear. The CDR3 spans 15 residues. With 5 bases removed from V and 1 base from J, the gap between germline ends came to 11 bases. Germline V gene sequence: CDR1 MNHEY, CDR2 SMNVEV (reference sequence). CDR3 amino acids: CASSTFPGTNEKLFF. DNA of the CDR3: TGTGCCAGCAGTACTTTCCCGGGAACTAATGAAAAACTGTTTTTT.

V is TRBV19 and J is TRBJ1-4; no clear D. Germline V lookup: CDR1 LNHDA, CDR2 SQIVND (reference sequence). The CDR3 totals 15 residues. V was pared by 4 bases and J by 0 bases, with 9 bases between. In nucleotides, the CDR3 is TGTGCCAGTAGTAGTTTCAAAGCAACTAATGAAAAACTGTTTTTT. Encoded protein: CASSSFKATNEKLFF.

This chain connects TRBV18 to TRBJ1-6; D uncertain. The CDR3 sequence is 13 residues long. CDR1 is KGHSH, CDR2 LQKENI, per germline. Trimming cost V 3 bases and J 6 bases, with 6 bases left between them. CDR3 DNA sequence: TGTGCCAGCTCACCGGGCGGTAATTCACCCCTCCACTTT. Translation gives CASSPGGNSPLHF.

The chain employs TRBV19 and TRBJ1-5; 7 bases align to TRBD1. This CDR3 is 15 amino acids long. With V trimmed by 6 bases and J by 2 bases, 7 bases remained unmatched. Per germline, CDR1 LNHDA and CDR2 SQIVND (reference sequence). The CDR3 sequence: CASRPGGLGNQPQHF. The CDR3 nucleotides are TGTGCCAGTAGGCCAGGGGGATTGGGCAATCAGCCCCAGCATTTT.

The gene calls are TRBV7-8 and TRBJ1-2; D possibly corresponds to TRBD1 (6 bases). Germline CDR1 and CDR2: SGHVS and FQNEAQ. CDR3 size: 20 residues. V was pared by 4 bases and J by 2 bases, with 29 bases between. The CDR3 loop reads CASSSRTVPSKAAENYGYTF. The CDR3 coding sequence is TGTGCCAGCAGCTCACGGACAGTACCGTCGAAGGCAGCGGAAAACTATGGCTACACCTTC.

The chain recombines TRBV21-1 with TRBJ2-7. TRBV21-1 is deemed a pseudogene. The CDR3 is made up of 17 amino acids. CDR3 sequence: CASSTPGETDLLYEQYF. In DNA form, the CDR3 reads TGTGCCAGCAGCACCCCCGGGGAGACAGACTTATTGTACGAGCAGTACTTC.

This sequence joins TRBV11-3 and TRBJ2-1, with TRBD1 matching 9 bases. The germline CDR1 and CDR2 sequences are SGHNT and YENEEA. This CDR3 has 15 residues. V shed 4 bases, J shed 10 bases, and the junction held 11 bases outside the gene matches. CDR3 residues: CASSSSGTGPGEQFF. CDR3 in DNA: TGTGCCAGCAGCTCCTCCGGGACAGGGCCCGGGGAGCAGTTCTTC.

The chain employs TRBV9 and TRBJ1-4; D is undetermined. The CDR3 has 13 residues. V shed 3 bases and J shed 7 bases, with 10 bases lying between them. CDR1 and CDR2 (germline): SGDLS, YYNGEE. The CDR3 sequence: CASSDSRAEKLFF. In nucleotides, the CDR3 is TGTGCCAGCAGCGATTCAAGGGCTGAAAAACTGTTTTTT. The complete variable domain, with remaining parts taken from reference TRBV9 and TRBJ1-4, reads DSGVTQTPKHLITATGQRVTLRCSPRSGDLSVYWYQQSLDQGLQFLIQYYNGEERAKGNILERFSAQQFPDLHSELNLSSLELGDSALYFCASSDSRAEKLFFGSGTQLSVL.

The chain has TRBV27 and TRBJ2-7; the match to TRBD2 covers 13 bases. V dropped 6 bases and J dropped 3; count of bases not matched to a gene: 5. This CDR3 has 15 amino acids. Per germline, CDR1 MNHEY and CDR2 SMNVEV (reference sequence). The CDR3 sequence: CASRVRLAGGYEQYF. DNA for the CDR3: TGTGCCAGCAGGGTTCGACTAGCGGGGGGCTACGAGCAGTACTTC.

The rearrangement links TRBV7-7 to TRBJ2-3, with 9 bases fitting TRBD2. CDR3 size: 15 residues. Trimming removed 3 bases from V and 6 bases from J; junction bases left unmatched: 7. Per the germline V gene, CDR1 is SSHAT and CDR2 is FNYEAQ (reference sequence). CDR3 nucleotide sequence: TGTGCCAGCAGCTTGAGACTAGCGGACTCCGATACGCAGTATTTT. Protein sequence: CASSLRLADSDTQYF.

DNA of the CDR3: TGTGCCAGCAGTGCGGGACAGGGAAGGAGCAATCAGCCCCAGCATTTT. Its protein is CASSAGQGRSNQPQHF. The J gene is TRBJ1-5, the V gene TRBV6-1; the match to TRBD1 covers 9 bases. The J segment lost 1 base and the V segment lost 4 bases, leaving 5 bases of the junction unmatched. CDR1 is MNHNS and CDR2 is SASEGT in the germline V gene. This CDR3 has 16 amino acids.

The gene calls are TRBV2 and TRBJ1-2; D is perhaps TRBD1 (6 bases). V was clipped by 3 bases and J by 9 bases, with 11 bases between them. Germline-derived CDR1 and CDR2 are SNHLY and FYNNEI. This CDR3 has 12 amino acids. The CDR3 region is CASSESGDSYTF. The CDR3 bases are TGTGCCAGCAGTGAGTCAGGGGATAGCTACACCTTC. Filled out from reference TRBV2 and TRBJ1-2, the complete variable domain reads EPEVTQTPSHQVTQMGQEVILRCVPISNHLYFYWYRQILGQKVEFLVSFYNNEISEKSEIFDDQFSVERPDGSNFTLKIRSTKLEDSAMYFCASSESGDSYTFGSGTRLTVV.

The genes are TRBV3-1 (or the pseudogene TRBV3-2) and TRBJ1-5, with D unclear. V gave up 0 bases and J gave up 6 bases, with 12 bases separating them. This CDR3 spans 15 amino acids. CDR1 is LGHDT and CDR2 is YNNKEL in the germline V gene (reference sequence). The CDR3 DNA follows: TGTGCCAGCAGCCAAGATCTAGTGGGCGGTCAGCCCCAGCATTTT. Protein sequence: CASSQDLVGGQPQHF.

The rearrangement joins TRBV11-2 to TRBJ2-7; a possible D gene is TRBD2 (5 bases). V dropped 4 bases and J dropped 8 bases, with 12 bases sitting between them. Germline V gene sequence: CDR1 SGHAT, CDR2 FQNNGV. This CDR3 is 12 amino acids long. CDR3 DNA: TGTGCCAGCAGCTCACTAGGACCCCAGCAGTACTTC. Translated: CASSSLGPQQYF.

V and J are TRBV6-5 and TRBJ1-1, with D tentatively TRBD1 (5 bases). Germline CDR1 and CDR2: MNHEY and SVGAGI. The CDR3 totals 13 residues. Trimming removed 10 bases at V and 1 base at J, with 13 bases between. CDR3 sequence: CATTFGGNTEAFF. The CDR3 nucleotides are TGTGCCACCACTTTTGGGGGGAACACTGAAGCTTTCTTT.

The J gene is TRBJ2-5, the V gene TRBV27; 10 nucleotides agree with TRBD2. CDR3 size: 16 residues. With 5 bases clipped from V and 5 bases from J, the junction kept 11 bases outside the gene matches. CDR1 MNHEY and CDR2 SMNVEV come from the germline V gene (reference sequence). The CDR3 protein is CASSVRTSGRSETQYF. CDR3 in DNA: TGTGCCAGCAGTGTACGGACTAGCGGCCGTTCGGAGACCCAGTACTTC.

The chain recombines TRBV10-3 with TRBJ2-7; either TRBD1 or TRBD2 may supply D (6 bases each). Trimming took 4 bases from V and 6 from J, leaving 16 bases between them. CDR1 is ENHRY, CDR2 SYGVKD, per germline. The CDR3 consists of 14 residues. This chain's CDR3 is CAISGGGRVSEQYF. The CDR3 coding sequence is TGTGCCATCAGTGGTGGGGGGCGTGTTAGCGAGCAGTACTTC.

The V and J genes are TRBV27 and TRBJ2-6; D is possibly TRBD1 or TRBD2 (5 bases each). The CDR3 extends over 14 amino acids. V lost 5 bases and J 2 bases, leaving 7 bases between the germline ends. Germline CDR1 reads MNHEY; CDR2 reads SMNVEV (reference sequence). In DNA form, the CDR3 reads TGTGCCAGCAGTCGGGACCCTGGGGCCAACGTCCTGACTTTC. Its protein is CASSRDPGANVLTF.